This T cell receptor beta chain appears in the sequencing data of a study of CD8+ T cells in alopecia areata. Study in general: The drug, oral tofacitinib, was given to treated patients at 5 to 10 mg twice daily. Among treated patients, severity was scored by affected scalp area percentage. Overall study findings and caveats: For lesional scalp, especially alopecia totalis/universalis, clonality was higher than in normal scalp. Mice showed TCR sharing more clearly than patients did, possibly owing to HLA.

Only one count was recorded for this clone. The antigen remains undetermined. Germline assignment: CDR1 MNHEY and CDR2 SMNVEV (reference sequence). J was trimmed by 1 base and V by 3 bases; bases with no gene match: 2. The CDR3 length is 14 residues. Treatment noted: oral pan-JAK inhibitor, 5-10 mg twice daily. RNA was isolated and reverse transcribed to cDNA, the sequencing template. The data were produced by immunoSEQ multiplex PCR, yet TCRdb's version contains in-frame clones alone and is incomplete. Here the sample spans around 110,000 clones, less than 90% being singletons. Specimen: CD8+ T cells sorted from blood, collected at week 24, from a patient treated with tofacitinib. The chain joins TRBV27 to TRBJ1-1; TRBD1 matches at 7 bases. This TCR derives from a human donor with alopecia areata. This chain's CDR3 is CASSFYRGNTEAFF. DNA for the CDR3: TGTGCCAGCAGTTTTTACAGGGGGAACACTGAAGCTTTCTTT.